Shown below are 26 T cell receptor beta chains from a single sample sequenced in a study of siplizumab effects on memory and regulatory T cells. The protocol was immunoSEQ multiplex PCR, while the TCRdb copy is restricted to in-frame clones and leaves out a portion. The data hold approximately 100,000 clones, with 90% to 95% observed a single time. Specimen: non-Treg CD4+ T cells sorted from blood. These TCRs come from a human donor in good health.

Remarks on this clone: Other nucleotide sequences from this sample produce the same CDR3. The J gene is TRBJ2-2, the V gene TRBV7-3; D ambiguous. The V end lost 1 base, the J end lost 2 bases, and 11 bases lay between the germline ends. This CDR3 is built from 16 residues. Germline CDR1 reads SGHTA; CDR2 reads FQGTGA. This chain's CDR3 is CASSLRRVANTGELFF. The CDR3 nucleotides read TGTGCCAGCAGCTTAAGACGGGTCGCAAACACCGGGGAGCTGTTTTTT. The variable domain in full, with the rest retrieved from reference TRBV7-3 and TRBJ2-2, is GAGVSQTPSNKVTEKGKYVELRCDPISGHTALYWYRQSLGQGPEFLIYFQGTGAADDSGLPNDRFFAVRPEGSVSTLKIQRTERGDSAVYLCASSLRRVANTGELFFGEGSRLTVL.

In its sample, this clone was seen once. This rearrangement joins TRBV6-6 to TRBJ2-1, with D possibly being TRBD1 (6 bases). With 6 bases removed from V and 3 bases from J, the gap between germline ends came to 9 bases. Germline V gene lookup returns CDR1 MNHNY and CDR2 SVGAGI (reference sequence). The length of the CDR3 is 13 residues. The CDR3 reads CASSNRVYNEQFF. CDR3 coding DNA: TGTGCCAGCAGCAACAGGGTCTACAATGAGCAGTTCTTC.

This sequence joins TRBV6-4 and TRBJ1-6; TRBD1 matches 10 bases. CDR3 length: 16 residues. J lost 9 bases, V lost 2 bases, and 7 bases had no gene match. CDR1 MRHNA and CDR2 SNTAGT come from the germline V gene. This CDR3 reads CASSDGRGQGFSPLHF. CDR3 nucleotide sequence: TGTGCCAGCAGTGACGGGAGGGGACAGGGGTTTTCACCCCTCCACTTT.

This clone was detected once. The genes are TRBV6-5 and TRBJ1-1, with a tentative D call TRBD1 (5 bases). V was clipped by 5 bases and J by 5 bases, with 12 bases between them. This CDR3 region has 13 residues. Per germline, CDR1 MNHEY and CDR2 SVGAGI. Here the CDR3 DNA reads TGTGCCAGCAGTAGGGGAGTGGAGACTGAAGCTTTCTTT. It yields the protein CASSRGVETEAFF.

The chain carries TRBV12-5 and TRBJ2-5; D is ambiguous. Germline CDR1 reads LGHNT; CDR2 reads FRNRAP. Between the trimmed V and J ends, which lost 3 bases and 5 bases, there was a span of 19 bases. The CDR3 is 16 residues long. The CDR3 nucleotides read TGTGCTAGTGGTTTCCAGCCAGGCCTCCGTCGGGAGACCCAGTACTTC. Its translation: CASGFQPGLRRETQYF.

V and J are TRBV2 and TRBJ2-3; D is possibly TRBD1 (6 bases). With 10 bases removed from V and 1 base from J, the gap between germline ends came to 18 bases. The CDR3 totals 15 residues. Germline CDR1 SNHLY, CDR2 FYNNEI. CDR3: CATGVSRGGTDTQYF. The CDR3 nucleotides are TGTGCCACCGGGGTTAGCAGGGGCGGCACAGATACGCAGTATTTT.

This clone was counted once. The chain employs TRBV5-5 and TRBJ1-2; TRBD1 agrees at 8 bases. V lost 4 bases and J lost 4; bases outside the gene matches: 9. Germline assignment: CDR1 SGHKS and CDR2 YYEKEE (reference sequence). The CDR3 extends over 15 amino acids. CDR3 DNA sequence: TGTGCCAGCAGCCTACCCCGGACAGGGAGCTATGGCTACACCTTC. Protein product: CASSLPRTGSYGYTF.

CDR3 sequence: CASSISKLAGVKGELFF. In DNA, the CDR3 is TGTGCCAGCAGTATATCGAAACTAGCGGGGGTAAAGGGGGAGCTGTTTTTT. The rearrangement uses TRBV28 and TRBJ2-2, with 11 bases fitting TRBD2. The CDR3 contains 17 residues. CDR1 and CDR2 from the germline V gene are MDHEN and SYDVKM. With V trimmed by 5 bases and J by 8 bases, 13 bases remained unmatched.

The gene calls are TRBV11-2 and TRBJ2-7; D is uncertain. CDR3 size: 14 residues. Trimming cost V 0 bases and J 2 bases, with 8 bases left between them. The V gene's germline CDR1 is SGHAT and CDR2 FQNNGV. The CDR3 sequence: CASSLDDRTYEQYF. CDR3 nucleotides: TGTGCCAGCAGCTTAGATGATAGAACCTACGAGCAGTACTTC. Supplemented by reference TRBV11-2 and TRBJ2-7, the full variable domain reads EAGVAQSPRYKIIEKRQSVAFWCNPISGHATLYWYQQILGQGPKLLIQFQNNGVVDDSQLPKDRFSAERLKGVDSTLKIQPAKLEDSAVYLCASSLDDRTYEQYFGPGTRLTVT.

The rearrangement links TRBV18 to TRBJ1-2; 7 positions match TRBD1. The J segment lost 10 bases and the V segment lost 2 bases, leaving 4 bases of the junction unmatched. The CDR3 is made up of 12 amino acids. Germline-derived CDR1 and CDR2 are KGHSH and LQKENI. The CDR3 nucleotides are TGTGCCAGCTCACCAACGGACAGGCTCTACACCTTC. Translating gives CASSPTDRLYTF.

The count of this clone is one. This chain uses TRBV5-1 with TRBJ2-3, with no clear D. Germline CDR1 and CDR2: SGHRS and YFSETQ. V shed 3 bases and J shed 2 bases, with 10 bases lying between them. The CDR3 runs 14 residues. The CDR3 region has the DNA TGCGCCAGCAGCTCCGGTAGTTCCACAGATACGCAGTATTTT. Translating it yields CASSSGSSTDTQYF.

The chain links TRBV7-3 to TRBJ1-1; 7 nucleotides line up with TRBD1. The germline V gene encodes CDR1 SGHTA and CDR2 FQGTGA. The CDR3 totals 14 residues. Trimming removed 5 bases from V and 2 bases from J; junction bases left unmatched: 5. For the CDR3, the DNA is TGTGCCAGCAGCCGCGCAGGGGGAAACACTGAAGCTTTCTTT. As protein: CASSRAGGNTEAFF.

The V and J genes are TRBV27 and TRBJ2-6; D may correspond to TRBD1 or TRBD2 (5 bases each). There are 18 residues in the CDR3. V was trimmed by 1 base and J by 0 bases, leaving 13 bases between them. Per germline, CDR1 MNHEY and CDR2 SMNVEV (reference sequence). The CDR3 region is CASSLWGTESSGANVLTF. CDR3 in DNA: TGTGCCAGCAGTTTATGGGGGACGGAGAGCTCTGGGGCCAACGTCCTGACTTTC.

The chain has TRBV4-2 and TRBJ2-2; D may be TRBD1 (6 bases). The germline V gene encodes CDR1 LGHNA and CDR2 YNFKEQ. This CDR3 spans 14 amino acids. The V and J ends lost 3 bases and 5 bases respectively, with 10 bases between them. CDR3 DNA: TGTGCCAGCAGCCACCAACAGGGAACCGGGGAGCTGTTTTTT. It encodes CASSHQQGTGELFF.

V is TRBV9 and J is TRBJ1-2, with 8 bases that match TRBD1. The J segment lost 5 bases and the V segment lost 5 bases, leaving 5 bases of the junction unmatched. Germline V gene lookup returns CDR1 SGDLS and CDR2 YYNGEE. This CDR3 spans 13 amino acids. This CDR3 reads CASSLNRGYGYTF. The DNA of the CDR3 is TGTGCCAGCAGTCTTAACAGGGGGTATGGCTACACCTTC.

CDR3 residues: CASSYEATNGYTF. The CDR3 DNA is TGTGCCAGCAGTTACGAGGCAACTAACGGCTACACCTTC. J is TRBJ1-2 and V is TRBV6-6; D is undetermined. Trimming pared 2 bases from V and 8 bases from J, leaving 12 bases between. Germline V lookup: CDR1 MNHNY, CDR2 SVGAGI (reference sequence). The length of the CDR3 is 13 residues.

The rearrangement links TRBV6-5 to TRBJ1-2; 7 bases line up with TRBD1. After removal of 6 bases from V and 4 bases from J, the junction contained 11 bases not matched to a gene. Per germline, CDR1 MNHEY and CDR2 SVGAGI. This CDR3 spans 15 amino acids. CDR3 DNA: TGTGCCAGCAGCTCCCCCGGGAGGGGGCTCTATGGCTACACCTTC. This sequence encodes CASSSPGRGLYGYTF.

The gene calls are TRBV28 and TRBJ1-2, with TRBD1 matching over 7 bases. The CDR3 has 14 amino acids. From germline, CDR1 is MDHEN and CDR2 SYDVKM. Unmatched junction bases numbered 8, after V lost 6 bases and J lost 4 bases. CDR3 amino acids: CASSVTGSGYGYTF. The CDR3 nucleotides are TGTGCCAGCAGCGTGACAGGGTCGGGCTATGGCTACACCTTC.

The V and J genes are TRBV10-2 and TRBJ1-4; D uncertain. The CDR3 contains 12 residues. Trimming cost V 0 bases and J 7 bases, with 3 bases left between them. Germline assignment: CDR1 WSHSY and CDR2 SAAADI. CDR3 loop: CASSESGEKLFF. DNA of the CDR3: TGCGCCAGCAGTGAGTCGGGTGAAAAACTGTTTTTT.

The V gene is TRBV15, the J gene TRBJ2-3; TRBD2 matches 10 bases. Germline loops: CDR1 LNHNV, CDR2 YYDKDF (reference sequence). With 0 bases clipped from V and 7 bases from J, the junction kept 7 bases outside the gene matches. The CDR3 totals 16 residues. The CDR3 DNA reads TGTGCCACCAGCAGAGATAGGAGCGGGGGGGCTTATACGCAGTATTTT. Amino acids: CATSRDRSGGAYTQYF.

The chain employs TRBV28 and TRBJ2-7; D not resolved. The V end was cut by 3 bases, the J end by 0 bases, with 3 bases between. The CDR3 length is 12 residues. Germline V gene lookup returns CDR1 MDHEN and CDR2 SYDVKM. The DNA of the CDR3 is TGTGCCAGCAGTTTTGTCTCCTACGAGCAGTACTTC. Protein sequence: CASSFVSYEQYF.

This chain links TRBV19 with TRBJ1-1; 8 bases fit TRBD1. CDR3 length equals 13 residues. Unmatched junction bases numbered 5, after V lost 5 bases and J lost 6 bases. Germline V lookup: CDR1 LNHDA, CDR2 SQIVND (reference sequence). This chain's CDR3 is CASSPTGVPEAFF. The CDR3 DNA sequence: TGTGCCAGTAGTCCGACAGGGGTCCCTGAAGCTTTCTTT.

The rearrangement links TRBV12-2 to TRBJ1-2. TRBV12-2 has pseudogene status. The CDR3 totals 14 residues. The CDR3 nucleotides are TGTGCAAGTCGCTTAGACCCACGAAACTATGGCTACACCTTC. Its translation is CASRLDPRNYGYTF.

The chain uses TRBV7-6 and TRBJ1-1; TRBD1 matches at 7 bases. Germline CDR1 reads SGHVS; CDR2 reads FNYEAQ. The CDR3 runs 14 residues. J was trimmed by 0 bases and V by 5 bases; bases with no gene match: 3. The CDR3 sequence is CASSPTGVNTEAFF. The CDR3 coding sequence is TGTGCCAGCAGCCCTACAGGGGTGAACACTGAAGCTTTCTTT.

This rearrangement joins TRBV7-2 to TRBJ2-7, with a tentative D call TRBD1 (5 bases). The V gene lost 1 base and the J gene lost 3 bases, with 16 bases spanning the gap. Germline CDR1 is SGHTA and CDR2 is FQGNSA. This CDR3 spans 16 amino acids. CDR3 in DNA: TGTGCCAGCAGCTTAGTCGATAGGGTCAGGGACTACGAGCAGTACTTC. Protein product: CASSLVDRVRDYEQYF.

In this sample, this clone turned up once. The chain couples TRBV5-6 to TRBJ1-3; a possible D gene is TRBD1 (5 bases). V lost 1 base and J 0 bases, leaving 11 bases between the germline ends. The CDR3 runs 16 residues. CDR1 and CDR2 (germline): SGHDT, YYEEEE. DNA for the CDR3: TGTGCCAGCAGCTTGTACTGGCAGGGCTCTGGAAACACCATATATTTT. Its translation is CASSLYWQGSGNTIYF.